This T cell receptor (beta chain) derives from a study of blood T cells in healthy people across ages. Study outcomes and limitations: Unsorted PBMCs ruled out conclusive naive versus antigen-experienced comparison.

Donation came from healthy Caucasian individuals in Russia who were aged about 6 to 95. No fewer than 6 micrograms of total RNA were isolated from every sample. As concerns this clonotype: Its antigen is unknown.

V lost 3 bases and J 0 bases, leaving 15 bases between the germline ends. Germline V lookup: CDR1 SEHNR, CDR2 FQNEAQ (reference sequence). This CDR3 is built from 17 residues. A second about 6 to 12 cycle PCR used barcoded and J-beta primers. MiXCR was run by TCRdb on the 5' RACE reads, yielding one entry per CDR3 protein. Of approximately 350,000 distinct CDR3 sequences detected, about 52% appear once; the ten largest clones hold 51%. Sequencing used blood. The sequence came from a man aged 55-75 years in good health. The chain carries TRBV7-9 and TRBJ1-5; D is perhaps TRBD1 (5 bases). Written as DNA, the CDR3 is TGTGCCAGCAGCTTCGGGACGGGTTTGGATAGCAATCAGCCCCAGCATTTT. Translated, it gives CASSFGTGLDSNQPQHF.